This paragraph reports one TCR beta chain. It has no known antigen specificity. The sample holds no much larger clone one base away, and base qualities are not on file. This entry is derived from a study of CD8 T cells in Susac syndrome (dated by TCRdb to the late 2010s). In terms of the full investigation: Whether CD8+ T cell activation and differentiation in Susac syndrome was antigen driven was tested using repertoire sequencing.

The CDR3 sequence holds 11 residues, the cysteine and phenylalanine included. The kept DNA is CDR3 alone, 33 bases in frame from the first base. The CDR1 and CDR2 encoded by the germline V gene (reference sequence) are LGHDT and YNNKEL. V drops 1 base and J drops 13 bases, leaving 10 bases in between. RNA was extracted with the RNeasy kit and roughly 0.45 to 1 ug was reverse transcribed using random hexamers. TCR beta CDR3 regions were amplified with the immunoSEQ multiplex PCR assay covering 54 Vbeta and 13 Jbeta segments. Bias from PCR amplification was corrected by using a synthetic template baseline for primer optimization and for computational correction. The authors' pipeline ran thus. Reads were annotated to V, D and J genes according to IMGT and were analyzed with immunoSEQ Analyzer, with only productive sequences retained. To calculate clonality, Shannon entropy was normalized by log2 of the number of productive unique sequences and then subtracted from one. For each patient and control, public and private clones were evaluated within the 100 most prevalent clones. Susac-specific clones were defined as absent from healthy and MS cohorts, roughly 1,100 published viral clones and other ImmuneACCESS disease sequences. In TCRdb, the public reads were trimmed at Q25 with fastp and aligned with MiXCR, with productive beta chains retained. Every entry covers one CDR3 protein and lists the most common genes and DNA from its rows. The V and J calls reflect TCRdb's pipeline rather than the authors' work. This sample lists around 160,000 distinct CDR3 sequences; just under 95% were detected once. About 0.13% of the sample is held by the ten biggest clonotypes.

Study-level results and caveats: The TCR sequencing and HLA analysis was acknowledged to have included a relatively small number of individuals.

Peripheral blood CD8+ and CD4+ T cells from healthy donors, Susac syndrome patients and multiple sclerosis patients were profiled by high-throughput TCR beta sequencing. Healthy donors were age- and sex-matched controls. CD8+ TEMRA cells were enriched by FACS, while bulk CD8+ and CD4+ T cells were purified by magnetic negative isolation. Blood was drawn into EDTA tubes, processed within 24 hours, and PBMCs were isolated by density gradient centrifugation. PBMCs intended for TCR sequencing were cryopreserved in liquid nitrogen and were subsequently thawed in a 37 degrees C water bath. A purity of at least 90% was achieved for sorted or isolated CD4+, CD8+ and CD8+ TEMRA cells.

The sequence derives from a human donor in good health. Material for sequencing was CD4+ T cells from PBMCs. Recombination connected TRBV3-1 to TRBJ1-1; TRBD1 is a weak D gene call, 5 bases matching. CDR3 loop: CASSQAGYGFF. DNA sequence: TGTGCCAGCAGCCAAGCAGGGTATGGTTTCTTT.